Listed below are T cell receptor beta chains from one sample, sequenced in a study. From the 5' RACE reads, TCRdb called clonotypes with MiXCR, one entry per CDR3 protein. The top ten hold about 2.9% of the sample, which has 50,000 to 65,000 distinct CDR3 sequences, around 21% seen once. The sequenced sample was tumor-infiltrating Tregs sorted from the breast tumor. These receptors came from a female donor with breast cancer. CDR3s include the opening cysteine and the closing phenylalanine or tryptophan. Each record gives: V gene, CDR3 protein.

V: TRBV7-3; CDR3: CASIYEQYF
V: TRBV12-3/TRBV12-4; CDR3: CASSLRVSANNEQFF
V: TRBV6-5; CDR3: CASSLVKSSYNSPLHF
V: TRBV5-1; CDR3: CASSLGGLAEQETQYF
V: TRBV5-1; CDR3: CASRRQGSHTEAFF
V: TRBV5-1; CDR3: CASSTGAYNEQFF
V: TRBV7-9; CDR3: CASRPGLGGKRTDTQYF
V: TRBV24-1; CDR3: CATSDDLGTSGSRNEQFF
V: TRBV19; CDR3: CASSINPRAPQHF
V: TRBV12-3/TRBV12-4; CDR3: CASRKGTGVSGSPLHF
V: TRBV11-3; CDR3: CASSSVTSGASRNEQFF
V: TRBV28; CDR3: CASSPTGTRVPEAFF
V: TRBV7-6; CDR3: CASSPQNSNTEAFF
V: TRBV7-2; CDR3: CASSSYQRDTEAFF
V: TRBV6-5; CDR3: CASSSTGTGSYEQYF
V: TRBV7-3; CDR3: CASSLMAGGGYTF
V: TRBV24-1; CDR3: CATRRAGGPADTQYF
V: TRBV5-1; CDR3: CASSSGQGKNEQFF
V: TRBV12-3/TRBV12-4; CDR3: CASSWSGRAFGANVLTF
V: TRBV6-2/TRBV6-3; CDR3: CASSYSSDYPSYEQYF
V: TRBV4-1; CDR3: CTSRTGTSGSPYEQYF
V: TRBV21-1; CDR3: CASSKVGQRNEQFF
V: TRBV4-2; CDR3: CASSREVETLQHF
V: TRBV12-3/TRBV12-4; CDR3: CASSATAGLNPDTQYF
V: TRBV5-1; CDR3: CASSLGGLAGGNEQFF
V: TRBV20-1; CDR3: CSALRTEQFF
V: TRBV4-1; CDR3: CASSQTHGRASGRGDEQFF
V: TRBV6-5; CDR3: CASSSKRTGHRGYTF
V: TRBV20-1; CDR3: CSATGLAGFPSHEQYF
V: TRBV7-9; CDR3: CASSLASGTGSGELFF
V: TRBV12-3/TRBV12-4; CDR3: CASRRQGMERDGYTF
V: TRBV12-3/TRBV12-4; CDR3: CASSLGLPNYGYTF
V: TRBV7-2; CDR3: CASSLGGQQETQYF